One TCR beta chain is described in this entry. The antigen remains unidentified. The entry originates in a study of T cell repertoires in cytomegalovirus infection. Study-level background: Well-studied HLA-B-restricted CMV epitopes were used in the study alongside recently identified HLA-C-restricted ones. Matching HLA type, along with CMV infection, was indicated by public TCR beta signatures.

TCRdb reprocessed the reads with MiXCR, giving one entry per CDR3 protein. Of nearly 700,000 distinct CDR3 sequences listed, around 31% are singletons. Germline CDR1 and CDR2: MNHEY and SVGAGI. This CDR3 is 15 amino acids long. The V segment lost 6 bases and the J segment 9 bases; nucleotides outside the gene matches: 12. The sequence derives from a human donor in good health (CMV status not recorded). Some clones in this sample may be carry-over from other donors' samples. The chain is built from TRBV6-5 and TRBJ2-1; 9 nucleotides align to TRBD2. This specimen was cultured PBMCs, taken from culture after CMV antigen stimulation. The CDR3 DNA reads TGTGCCAGCAGCCCGATGGGGACTAGCAAACTTGAGCAGTTCTTC. Protein product: CASSPMGTSKLEQFF.